This T cell receptor (beta chain) was profiled in a study of blood T cell repertoires in COVID-19. This table comes from immunoSEQ multiplex PCR, and its TCRdb copy is limited to in-frame clones, with some not included. The sample carries about 290,000 clones, roughly 89% recorded once. The germline V gene has CDR1 MGHRA and CDR2 YSYEKL. There are 16 residues in the CDR3. Between the trimmed V and J ends, which lost 0 bases and 8 bases, there was a span of 17 bases. Sequencing was carried out using peripheral blood. This TCR came from a man in his forties or fifties with acute or convalescent COVID-19. The chain employs TRBV4-1 and TRBJ2-4, with D possibly matching TRBD1 (6 bases). CDR3 coding DNA: TGCGCCAGCAGCCAAGACCATCGGTCCTGGGGGCACATTCAGTACTTC. Its translation is CASSQDHRSWGHIQYF.